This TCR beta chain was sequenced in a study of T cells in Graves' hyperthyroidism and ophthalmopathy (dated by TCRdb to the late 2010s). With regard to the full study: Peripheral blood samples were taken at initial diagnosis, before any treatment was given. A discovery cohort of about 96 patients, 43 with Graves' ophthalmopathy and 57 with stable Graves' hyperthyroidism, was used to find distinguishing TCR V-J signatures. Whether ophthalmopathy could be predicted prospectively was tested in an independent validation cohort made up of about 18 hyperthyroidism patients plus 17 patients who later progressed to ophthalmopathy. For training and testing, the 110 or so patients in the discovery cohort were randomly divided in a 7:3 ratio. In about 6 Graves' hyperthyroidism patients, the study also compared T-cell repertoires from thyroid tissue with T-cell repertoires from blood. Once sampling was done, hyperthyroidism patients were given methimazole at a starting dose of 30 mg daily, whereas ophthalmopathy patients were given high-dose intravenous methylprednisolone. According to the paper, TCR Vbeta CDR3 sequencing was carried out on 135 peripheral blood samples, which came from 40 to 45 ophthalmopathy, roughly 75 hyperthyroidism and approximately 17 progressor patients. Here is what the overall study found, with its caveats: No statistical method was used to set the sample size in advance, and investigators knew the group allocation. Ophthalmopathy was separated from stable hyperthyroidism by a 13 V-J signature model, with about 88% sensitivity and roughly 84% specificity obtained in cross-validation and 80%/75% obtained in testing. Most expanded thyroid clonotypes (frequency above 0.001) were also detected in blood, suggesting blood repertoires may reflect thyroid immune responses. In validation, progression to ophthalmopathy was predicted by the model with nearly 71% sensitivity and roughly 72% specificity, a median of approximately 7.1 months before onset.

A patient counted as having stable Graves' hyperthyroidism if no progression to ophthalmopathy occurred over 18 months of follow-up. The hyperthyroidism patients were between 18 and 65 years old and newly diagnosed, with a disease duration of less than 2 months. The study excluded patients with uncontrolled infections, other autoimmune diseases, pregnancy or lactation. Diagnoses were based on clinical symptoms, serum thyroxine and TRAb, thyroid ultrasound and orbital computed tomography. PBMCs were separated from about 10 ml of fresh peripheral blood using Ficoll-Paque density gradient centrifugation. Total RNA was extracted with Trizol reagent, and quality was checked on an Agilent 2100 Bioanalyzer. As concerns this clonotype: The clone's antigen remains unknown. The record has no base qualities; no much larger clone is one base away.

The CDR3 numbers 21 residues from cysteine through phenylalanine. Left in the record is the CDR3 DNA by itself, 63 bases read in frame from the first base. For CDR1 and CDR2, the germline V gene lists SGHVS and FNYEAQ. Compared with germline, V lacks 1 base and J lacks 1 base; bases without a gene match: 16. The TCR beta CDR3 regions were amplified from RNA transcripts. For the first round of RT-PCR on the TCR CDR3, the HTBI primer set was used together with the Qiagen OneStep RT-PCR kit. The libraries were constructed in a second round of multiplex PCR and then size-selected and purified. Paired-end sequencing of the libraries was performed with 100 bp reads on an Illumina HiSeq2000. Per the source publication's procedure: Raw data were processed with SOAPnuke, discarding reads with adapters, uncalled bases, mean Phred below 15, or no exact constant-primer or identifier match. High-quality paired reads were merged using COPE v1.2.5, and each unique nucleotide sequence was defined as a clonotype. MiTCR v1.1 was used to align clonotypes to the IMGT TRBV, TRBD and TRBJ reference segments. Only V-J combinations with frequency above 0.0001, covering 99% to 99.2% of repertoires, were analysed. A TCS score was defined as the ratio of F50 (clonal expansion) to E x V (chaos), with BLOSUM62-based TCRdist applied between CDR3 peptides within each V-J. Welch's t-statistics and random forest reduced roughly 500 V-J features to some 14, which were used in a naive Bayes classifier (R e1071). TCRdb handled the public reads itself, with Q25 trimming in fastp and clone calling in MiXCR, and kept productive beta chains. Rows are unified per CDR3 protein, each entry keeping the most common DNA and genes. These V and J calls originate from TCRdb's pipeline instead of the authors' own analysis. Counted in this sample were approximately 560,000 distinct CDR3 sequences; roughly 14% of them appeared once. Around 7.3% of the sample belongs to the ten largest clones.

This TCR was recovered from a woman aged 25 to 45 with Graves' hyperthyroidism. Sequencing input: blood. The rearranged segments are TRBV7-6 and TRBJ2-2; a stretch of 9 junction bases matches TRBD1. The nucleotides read TGTGCCAGCAGCTTAGGGGACAGGGCAGGGACTAACTCATTGAACACCGGGGAGCTGTTTTTT. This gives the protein CASSLGDRAGTNSLNTGELFF. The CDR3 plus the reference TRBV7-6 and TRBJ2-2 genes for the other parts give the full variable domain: GAGVSQSPRYKVTKRGQDVALRCDPISGHVSLYWYRQALGQGPEFLTYFNYEAQQDKSGLPNDRFSAERPEGSISTLTIQRTEQRDSAMYRCASSLGDRAGTNSLNTGELFFGEGSRLTVL.